This T cell receptor (beta chain) was retrieved from a study of OX40 agonist ivuxolimab in advanced cancers. Using immunoSEQ multiplex PCR, the repertoire was profiled, and TCRdb retains in-frame clones only, with some absent. This table holds roughly 140,000 clones, 94% found once. This CDR3 spans 14 amino acids. Unmatched junction bases numbered 4, after V lost 4 bases and J lost 5 bases. Germline CDR1 SGHRS, CDR2 YFSETQ. With respect to this clone: What it binds is not known.

Broader study findings: Both blood CD4+ and CD8+ T cells showed clonal growth by week 6 at 0.1 to 3.0 mg/kg.

This TCR was recovered from an adult with an advanced solid tumor such as melanoma, head and neck, liver or kidney cancer. The J gene is TRBJ2-5, the V gene TRBV5-1, with 11 bases that match TRBD2. The sample in question was CD4+ or CD8+ T cells sorted from blood, obtained in a trial of the OX40 agonist ivuxolimab. The CDR3 reads CASSGTSGRETQYF. The CDR3 coding sequence is TGCGCCAGCAGCGGGACTAGCGGAAGGGAGACCCAGTACTTC.